The 22 T cell receptor beta chains below come from one sample, sequenced in a study of breast tumors, draining lymph nodes, adjacent tissues. The lymph nodes were axillary draining lymph nodes from breast cancer patients. Each CDR3 protein gets one entry after TCRdb re-called the multiplex PCR reads with MiXCR. The table has some 250,000 distinct CDR3 sequences, less than 40% seen once. Sequencing used axillary lymph node tissue. The source is a female donor with breast cancer. Some clones in this sample may be carry-over from other donors' samples.

The chain is built from TRBV19 and TRBJ2-7, with 9 bases aligning to TRBD1. V trimming: 4 bases; J trimming: 5 bases; junction bases outside the gene matches: 3. CDR3 length: 13 residues. Germline V CDR1 and CDR2: LNHDA, SQIVND (reference sequence). The chain's CDR3 is CASSTQGADEQYF. For the CDR3, the DNA is TGTGCCAGTAGTACACAGGGGGCTGACGAGCAGTACTTC.

The chain uses TRBV20-1 and TRBJ2-7; 13 bases agree with TRBD2. The junction had 6 bases not matched to a gene; V was cut back by 6 bases and J by 4 bases. CDR3 length equals 14 residues. Looked up from germline, CDR1 is DFQATT and CDR2 is SNEGSKA (reference sequence). In nucleotides, the CDR3 is TGCAGTGCACCGGGACTAGCGGGGAAATACGAGCAGTACTTC. It translates to CSAPGLAGKYEQYF.

Remarks on this clonotype: Possible read error: a much larger clone is one base away. This chain links TRBV20-1 with TRBJ2-1; 11 nucleotides match TRBD2. CDR1 is DFQATT, CDR2 SNEGSKA, per germline (reference sequence). The CDR3 sequence is 14 residues long. CDR3 residues: CSARGLADYTEQFF. The DNA of the CDR3 is TGCAGTGCTAGGGGACTAGCGGACTACACTGAGCAGTTCTTC.

The chain couples TRBV18 to TRBJ1-2, with 11 bases fitting TRBD1. The CDR3 contains 14 residues. Germline trimming cut 6 bases from V and 6 bases from J; bases unmatched to any gene: 6. The germline V gene has CDR1 KGHSH and CDR2 LQKENI. CDR3 region: CASSKGQGGDGYTF. CDR3 nucleotide sequence: TGTGCCAGCTCTAAGGGACAGGGGGGCGATGGCTACACCTTC.

V gene TRBV25-1 combines with J gene TRBJ2-1; 8 bases align to TRBD1. Germline V CDR1 and CDR2: MGHDK, SYGVNS. This CDR3 has 13 amino acids. The V gene end was trimmed by 8 bases and the J gene end by 12 bases; junction bases not matched to a gene: 12. CDR3 sequence: CASQATGVGGQFF. CDR3 nucleotides: TGTGCCAGCCAAGCGACAGGGGTGGGAGGGCAGTTCTTC.

As concerns this clonotype: The junction departs from the called germline gene at one end, perhaps through a read error. The V and J genes are TRBV5-4 and TRBJ2-2; TRBD1 matches 9 bases. The germline V gene has CDR1 SGHNT and CDR2 YYREEE (reference sequence). The CDR3 loop spans 16 amino acids. This CDR3 reads CASSPRGQGNRGELLF. DNA for the CDR3: TGTGCCAGCAGCCCGAGGGGACAGGGAAATCGGGGGGAGCTGCTTTTT.

In DNA, the CDR3 is TGCAGTGCTAGCCCGAACATGGCGACCGGGACAGGGGAGACCCAGTACTTC. It is translated as CSASPNMATGTGETQYF. V usage is TRBV20-1 and J usage is TRBJ2-5, with TRBD1 matching 9 bases. J was trimmed by 5 bases and V by 3 bases; bases with no gene match: 16. CDR1 DFQATT and CDR2 SNEGSKA come from the germline V gene (reference sequence). The CDR3 length is 17 residues.

This clonotype came up many times. V and J are TRBV7-9 and TRBJ2-1; 7 bases line up with TRBD2. V lost 5 bases and J lost 9; bases outside the gene matches: 10. The CDR3 is 14 residues long. Per germline, CDR1 SEHNR and CDR2 FQNEAQ (reference sequence). This CDR3 reads CASSQRTGGGEQFF. The CDR3 DNA reads TGTGCCAGCAGCCAAAGGACCGGCGGGGGTGAGCAGTTCTTC.

This clonotype has ten or more counts. This sequence joins TRBV11-3 and TRBJ1-4; D gene unclear. From germline, CDR1 is SGHNT and CDR2 YENEEA. Trimming took 4 bases from V and 7 from J, leaving 13 bases between them. This CDR3 is built from 14 residues. The CDR3 sequence: CASSSGRMSEKLFF. The CDR3 nucleotides are TGTGCCAGCAGCTCGGGTCGGATGAGTGAAAAACTGTTTTTT.

This clonotype was observed a handful of times. The chain uses TRBV6-2 or TRBV6-3 and TRBJ1-5; D unclear. The germline V and J ends were trimmed by 2 bases and 5 bases, with 16 bases remaining between them. Germline CDR1 reads MNHEY; CDR2 reads SVGEGT. This CDR3 is built from 16 residues. The CDR3 loop is CASSYGGEVGHQPQHF. CDR3 DNA sequence: TGTGCCAGCAGTTACGGCGGGGAGGTTGGGCATCAGCCCCAGCATTTT.

This clonotype was counted many times. The V call is TRBV4-2, the J call TRBJ1-5; D gene ambiguous. Germline V gene data show CDR1 as LGHNA and CDR2 as YNFKEQ. Trimming removed 1 base at V and 1 base at J, with 11 bases between. This CDR3 is built from 16 residues. CDR3: CASSQGGVLSNQPQHF. The CDR3 nucleotides are TGTGCCAGCAGCCAAGGTGGGGTGTTGAGCAATCAGCCCCAGCATTTT.

This clonotype was detected ten times or more. Sequence at one end of the junction differs from germline and may be a read error. CDR3 amino acids: CASSLLAGGLNEQFF. The CDR3, as DNA: TGTGCTAGCAGCCTCCTAGCGGGTGGACTCAATGAGCAGTTCTTC. The chain couples TRBV7-7 to TRBJ2-1; 8 nucleotides align to TRBD2. The CDR3 has 15 amino acids. CDR1 SSHAT and CDR2 FNYEAQ come from the germline V gene (reference sequence). Together with reference TRBV7-7 and TRBJ2-1, the CDR3 gives the full variable domain: GAGVSQSPRYKVTKRGQDVTLRCDPISSHATLYWYQQALGQGPEFLTYFNYEAQPDKSGLPSDRFSAERPEGSISTLTIQRTEQRDSAMYRCASSLLAGGLNEQFFGPGTRLTVL.

The table lists this clonotype with many counts. The rearrangement uses TRBV19 and TRBJ1-2; possible D gene TRBD1, 6 bases. Trimming removed 10 bases at V and 6 bases at J, with 12 bases between. In germline, CDR1 is LNHDA, CDR2 SQIVND (reference sequence). This CDR3 has 11 amino acids. CDR3 sequence: CATTRGDGYTF. The CDR3, as DNA: TGTGCCACAACAAGGGGGGATGGCTACACCTTC. Using reference TRBV19 and TRBJ1-2 for the parts outside the CDR3, the full variable domain is DGGITQSPKYLFRKEGQNVTLSCEQNLNHDAMYWYRQDPGQGLRLIYYSQIVNDFQKGDIAEGYSVSREKKESFPLTVTSAQKNPTAFYLCATTRGDGYTFGSGTRLTVV.

This clonotype has at least ten counts. The rearrangement joins TRBV6-5 to TRBJ2-3; D is ambiguous. Germline CDR1 is MNHEY and CDR2 is SVGAGI. The CDR3 is 13 residues long. V gave up 2 bases and J gave up 2 bases, with 5 bases separating them. For the CDR3, the DNA is TGTGCCAGCAGTTACGGGGTCACAGATACGCAGTATTTT. This sequence encodes CASSYGVTDTQYF.

This clonotype appeared many times. The rearrangement uses TRBV7-2 and TRBJ2-1, with 11 positions matching TRBD2. Germline CDR1 and CDR2: SGHTA and FQGNSA. V gave up 4 bases and J gave up 10 bases; unmatched junction bases: 18. The CDR3 loop spans 18 amino acids. This CDR3 is CASSSSPGTSGPAIEQFF. CDR3 sequence (DNA): TGTGCCAGCAGCTCTAGTCCCGGGACTAGCGGCCCCGCGATCGAGCAGTTCTTC.

V and J are TRBV28 and TRBJ1-6, with D possibly being TRBD1 (6 bases). Deletions cut 1 base from V and 8 bases from J, with 12 bases between. Germline values: CDR1 MDHEN, CDR2 SYDVKM. The CDR3 is made up of 15 amino acids. The CDR3 spells CASSLSGAVDSPLHF. The CDR3 nucleotides read TGTGCCAGCAGTTTATCAGGGGCCGTGGATTCACCCCTCCACTTT.

This clonotype has more than one count but fewer than ten. A much larger clone differs from this one at a single base, so this may be a read error. V is TRBV11-2 and J is TRBJ2-3, with 8 positions matching TRBD2. The CDR3 loop spans 16 amino acids. Trimming took 0 bases from V and 1 from J; bases not matched to a gene: 3. Germline V gene lookup returns CDR1 SGHAT and CDR2 FQNNGV. CDR3: CASSLELAAGTDTQYF. The CDR3 DNA sequence: TGTGCCAGCAGCTTAGAACTAGCGGCGGGCACAGATACGCAGTATTTT. Complete variable domain (other parts from reference TRBV11-2 and TRBJ2-3): EAGVAQSPRYKIIEKRQSVAFWCNPISGHATLYWYQQILGQGPKLLIQFQNNGVVDDSQLPKDRFSAERLKGVDSTLKIQPAKLEDSAVYLCASSLELAAGTDTQYFGPGTRLTVL.

This clonotype came up once. This chain joins TRBV7-9 and TRBJ2-7, with 8 nucleotides matching TRBD2. V shed 4 bases, J shed 7 bases, and the junction held 12 bases outside the gene matches. From germline, CDR1 is SEHNR and CDR2 FQNEAQ (reference sequence). The CDR3 consists of 15 residues. The CDR3 reads CASSSKRAGDGEQYF. The CDR3 coding sequence is TGTGCCAGCAGCTCCAAGAGAGCGGGAGACGGGGAGCAGTACTTC. The full variable domain, in which reference TRBV7-9 and TRBJ2-7 provide the parts outside the CDR3, is DTGVSQNPRHKITKRGQNVTFRCDPISEHNRLYWYRQTLGQGPEFLTYFQNEAQLEKSRLLSDRFSAERPKGSFSTLEIQRTEQGDSAMYLCASSSKRAGDGEQYFGPGTRLTVT.

A remark on this clonotype: Its ends do not fully match the called genes, so a read error is possible. V is TRBV7-2 and J is TRBJ1-5, with D unresolved. Germline V gives CDR1 SGHTA, CDR2 FQGNSA. The CDR3 is made up of 16 amino acids. CDR3 in DNA: TGTGCCAGCAGCTTAGCGGTTGGAGGCTACAATGAGCCCCAGCATTTT. This codes for CASSLAVGGYNEPQHF.

This clonotype appeared once. V gene TRBV19 combines with J gene TRBJ1-2; TRBD1 matches 8 bases. The CDR3 runs 14 residues. J gave up 4 bases and V 5 bases, and 6 bases lay outside the gene matches. Germline V gene data show CDR1 as LNHDA and CDR2 as SQIVND (reference sequence). The CDR3 DNA is TGTGCCAGTAGTGACGGACAGGGCGGCTATGGCTACACCTTC. Amino acid sequence: CASSDGQGGYGYTF.

This clonotype occurred many times. This chain links TRBV20-1 with TRBJ1-2; 7 bases align to TRBD1. With 2 bases clipped from V and 0 bases from J, the junction kept 6 bases outside the gene matches. Germline-derived CDR1 and CDR2 are DFQATT and SNEGSKA (reference sequence). The CDR3 length is 15 residues. The CDR3 coding sequence is TGCAGTGCTAGAACACCCGGGACAGCTAACTATGGCTACACCTTC. Translating gives CSARTPGTANYGYTF.

The V gene is TRBV7-2, the J gene TRBJ1-2, with 9 positions matching TRBD1. CDR1 is SGHTA, CDR2 FQGNSA, per germline. This CDR3 contains 15 residues. The trim removed 2 bases at V and 7 bases at J, leaving 8 bases unmatched. CDR3 DNA: TGTGCCAGCAGCTTAATCACAGGGGGCAGGGCTGGCTACACCTTC. It specifies CASSLITGGRAGYTF.